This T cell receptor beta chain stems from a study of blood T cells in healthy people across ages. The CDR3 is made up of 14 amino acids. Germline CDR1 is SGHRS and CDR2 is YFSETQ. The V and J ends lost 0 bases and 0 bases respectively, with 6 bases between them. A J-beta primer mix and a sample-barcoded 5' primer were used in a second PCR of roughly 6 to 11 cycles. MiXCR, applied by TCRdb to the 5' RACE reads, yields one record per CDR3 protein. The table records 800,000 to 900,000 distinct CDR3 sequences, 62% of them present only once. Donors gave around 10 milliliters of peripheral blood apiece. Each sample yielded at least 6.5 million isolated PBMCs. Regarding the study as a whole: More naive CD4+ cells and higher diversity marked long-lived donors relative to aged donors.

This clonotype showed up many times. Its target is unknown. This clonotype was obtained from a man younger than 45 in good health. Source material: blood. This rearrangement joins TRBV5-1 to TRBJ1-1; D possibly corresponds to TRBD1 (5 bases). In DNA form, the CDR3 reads TGCGCCAGCAGCTTGGACAGGTTGAACACTGAAGCTTTCTTT. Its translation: CASSLDRLNTEAFF.